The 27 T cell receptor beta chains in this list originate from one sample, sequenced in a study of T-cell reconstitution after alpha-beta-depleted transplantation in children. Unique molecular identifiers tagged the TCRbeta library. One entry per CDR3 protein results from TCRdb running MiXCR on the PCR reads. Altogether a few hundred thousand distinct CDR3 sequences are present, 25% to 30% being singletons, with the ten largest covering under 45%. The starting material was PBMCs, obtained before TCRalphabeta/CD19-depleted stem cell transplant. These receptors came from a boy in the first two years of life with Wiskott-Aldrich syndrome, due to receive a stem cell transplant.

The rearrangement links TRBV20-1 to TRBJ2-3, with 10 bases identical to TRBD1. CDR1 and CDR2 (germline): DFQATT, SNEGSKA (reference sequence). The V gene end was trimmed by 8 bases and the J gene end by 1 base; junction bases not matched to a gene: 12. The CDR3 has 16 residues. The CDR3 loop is CSPRDRGHAGTDTQYF. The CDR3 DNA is TGCAGTCCCCGGGACAGGGGACATGCGGGCACAGATACGCAGTATTTT.

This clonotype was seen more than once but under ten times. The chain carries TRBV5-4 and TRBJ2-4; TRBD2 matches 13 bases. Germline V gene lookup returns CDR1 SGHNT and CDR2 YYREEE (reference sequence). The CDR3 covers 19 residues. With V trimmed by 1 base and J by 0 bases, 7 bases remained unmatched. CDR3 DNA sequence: TGTGCCAGCAGCTTGATCGGGACTAGCGGGGCCCTAGCCAAAAACATTCAGTACTTC. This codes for CASSLIGTSGALAKNIQYF.

This chain's CDR3 is CAISAATGNYGYTF. CDR3 in DNA: TGTGCCATCAGCGCCGCGACAGGGAACTATGGCTACACCTTC. The rearrangement joins TRBV10-3 to TRBJ1-2; 7 bases match TRBD1. Germline V gene lookup returns CDR1 ENHRY and CDR2 SYGVKD. The CDR3 has 14 amino acids. The V gene end was trimmed by 6 bases and the J gene end by 2 bases; junction bases not matched to a gene: 6.

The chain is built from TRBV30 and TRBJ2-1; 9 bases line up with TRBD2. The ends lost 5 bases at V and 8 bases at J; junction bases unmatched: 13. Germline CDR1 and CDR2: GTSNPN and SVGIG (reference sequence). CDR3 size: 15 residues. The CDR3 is CAWALGTSTWDEQFF. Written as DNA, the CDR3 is TGTGCCTGGGCGCTAGGGACTAGCACTTGGGATGAGCAGTTCTTC. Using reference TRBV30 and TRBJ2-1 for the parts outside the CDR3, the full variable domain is SQTIHQWPATLVQPVGSPLSLECTVEGTSNPNLYWYRQAAGRGLQLLFYSVGIGQISSEVPQNLSASRPQDRQFILSSKKLLLSDSGFYLCAWALGTSTWDEQFFGPGTRLTVL.

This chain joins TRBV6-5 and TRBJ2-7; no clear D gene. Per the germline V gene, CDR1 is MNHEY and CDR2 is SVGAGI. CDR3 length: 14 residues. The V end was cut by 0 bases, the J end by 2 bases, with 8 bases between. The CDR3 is CASSYSQATYEQYF. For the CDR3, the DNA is TGTGCCAGCAGTTACTCCCAGGCCACCTACGAGCAGTACTTC.

CDR3 nucleotides: TGTGCCAGCTCGGGTGCCGCCTACGAGCAGTACTTC. Translating gives CASSGAAYEQYF. This chain links TRBV12-3 or TRBV12-4 with TRBJ2-7, with unresolved D. This CDR3 has 12 amino acids. The germline V and J ends were trimmed by 8 bases and 2 bases, with 10 bases remaining between them.

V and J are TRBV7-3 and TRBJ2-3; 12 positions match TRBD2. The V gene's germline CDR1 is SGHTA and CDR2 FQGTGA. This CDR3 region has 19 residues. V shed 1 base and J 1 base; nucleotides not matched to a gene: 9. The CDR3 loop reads CASSLIGLAGGRGTDTQYF. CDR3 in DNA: TGTGCCAGCAGCTTAATCGGCCTAGCGGGAGGGCGAGGCACAGATACGCAGTATTTT.

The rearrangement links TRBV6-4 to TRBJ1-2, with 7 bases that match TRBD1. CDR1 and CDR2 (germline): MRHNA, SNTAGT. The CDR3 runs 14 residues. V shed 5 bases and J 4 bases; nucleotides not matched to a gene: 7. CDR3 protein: CASSRDGTAYGYTF. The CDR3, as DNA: TGTGCCAGCAGTCGCGATGGGACAGCCTATGGCTACACCTTC.

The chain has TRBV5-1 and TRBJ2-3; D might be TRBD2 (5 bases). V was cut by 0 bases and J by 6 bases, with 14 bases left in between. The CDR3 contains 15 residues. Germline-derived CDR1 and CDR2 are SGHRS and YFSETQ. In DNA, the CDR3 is TGCGCCAGCAGCTTGGGAGCGGTCCTTGGGGATACGCAGTATTTT. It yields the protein CASSLGAVLGDTQYF.

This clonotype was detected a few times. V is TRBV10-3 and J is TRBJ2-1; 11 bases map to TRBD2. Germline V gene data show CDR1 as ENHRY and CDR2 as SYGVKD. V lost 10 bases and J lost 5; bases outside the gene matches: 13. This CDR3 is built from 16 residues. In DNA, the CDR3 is TGTGCCACCGCGCCGACGACTAGCGGGAAAAACAATGAGCAGTTCTTC. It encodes CATAPTTSGKNNEQFF.

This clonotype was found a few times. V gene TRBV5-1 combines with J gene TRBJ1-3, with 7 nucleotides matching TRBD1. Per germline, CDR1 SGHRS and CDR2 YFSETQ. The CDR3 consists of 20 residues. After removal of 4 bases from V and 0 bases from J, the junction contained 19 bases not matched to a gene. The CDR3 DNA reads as TGCGCCAGCAGCCGCGACGGGGGCAGGGGGGCATCCTTCTCTGGAAACACCATATATTTT. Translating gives CASSRDGGRGASFSGNTIYF.

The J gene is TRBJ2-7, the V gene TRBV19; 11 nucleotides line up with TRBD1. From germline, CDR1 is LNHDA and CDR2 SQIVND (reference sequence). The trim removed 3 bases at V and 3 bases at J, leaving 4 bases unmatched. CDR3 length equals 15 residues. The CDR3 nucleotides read TGTGCCAGTAGTATCCTCGGGACAGGGGGCTACGAGCAGTACTTC. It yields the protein CASSILGTGGYEQYF.

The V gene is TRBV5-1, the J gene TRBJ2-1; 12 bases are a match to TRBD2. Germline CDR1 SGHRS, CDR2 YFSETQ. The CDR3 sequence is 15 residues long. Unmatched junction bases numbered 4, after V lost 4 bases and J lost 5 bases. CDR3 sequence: CASSLLAGGHNEQFF. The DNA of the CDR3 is TGCGCCAGCAGCCTACTAGCGGGAGGCCACAATGAGCAGTTCTTC. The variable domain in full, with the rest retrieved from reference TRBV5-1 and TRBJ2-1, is KAGVTQTPRYLIKTRGQQVTLSCSPISGHRSVSWYQQTPGQGLQFLFEYFSETQRNKGNFPGRFSGRQFSNSRSEMNVSTLELGDSALYLCASSLLAGGHNEQFFGPGTRLTVL.

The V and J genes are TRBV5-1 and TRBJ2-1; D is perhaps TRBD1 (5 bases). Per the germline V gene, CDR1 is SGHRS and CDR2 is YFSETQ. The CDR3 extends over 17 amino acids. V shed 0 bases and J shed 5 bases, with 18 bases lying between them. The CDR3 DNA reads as TGCGCCAGCAGCTTGGATCAGGGCCTAATAAACAACAATGAGCAGTTCTTC. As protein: CASSLDQGLINNNEQFF.

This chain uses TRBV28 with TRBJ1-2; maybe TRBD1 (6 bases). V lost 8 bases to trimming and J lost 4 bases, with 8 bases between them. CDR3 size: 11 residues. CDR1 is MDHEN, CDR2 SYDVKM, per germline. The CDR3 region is CASQGFYGYTF. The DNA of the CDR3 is TGTGCCAGCCAGGGGTTCTATGGCTACACCTTC.

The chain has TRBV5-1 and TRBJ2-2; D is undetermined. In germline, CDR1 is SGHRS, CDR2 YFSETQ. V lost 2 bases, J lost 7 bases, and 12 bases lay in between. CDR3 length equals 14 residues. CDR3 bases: TGCGCCAGCAGCTTTCAGAATTTGGGCGGGGAGCTGTTTTTT. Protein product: CASSFQNLGGELFF.

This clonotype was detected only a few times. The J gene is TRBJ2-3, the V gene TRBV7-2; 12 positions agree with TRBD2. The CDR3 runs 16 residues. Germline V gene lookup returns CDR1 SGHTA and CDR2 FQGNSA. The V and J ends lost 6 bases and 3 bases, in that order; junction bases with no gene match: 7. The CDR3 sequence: CASRQIGTSGTDTQYF. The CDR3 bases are TGTGCCAGCAGGCAAATTGGGACTAGCGGGACAGATACGCAGTATTTT. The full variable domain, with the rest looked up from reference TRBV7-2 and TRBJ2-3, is GAGVSQSPSNKVTEKGKDVELRCDPISGHTALYWYRQSLGQGLEFLIYFQGNSAPDKSGLPSDRFSAERTGGSVSTLTIQRTQQEDSAVYLCASRQIGTSGTDTQYFGPGTRLTVL.

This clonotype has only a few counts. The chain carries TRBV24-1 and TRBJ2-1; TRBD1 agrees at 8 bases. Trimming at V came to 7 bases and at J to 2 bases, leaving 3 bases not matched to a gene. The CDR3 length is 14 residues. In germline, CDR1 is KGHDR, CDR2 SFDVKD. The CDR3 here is CATSSGQAYNEQFF. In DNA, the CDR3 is TGTGCCACCAGCTCGGGACAGGCCTACAATGAGCAGTTCTTC.

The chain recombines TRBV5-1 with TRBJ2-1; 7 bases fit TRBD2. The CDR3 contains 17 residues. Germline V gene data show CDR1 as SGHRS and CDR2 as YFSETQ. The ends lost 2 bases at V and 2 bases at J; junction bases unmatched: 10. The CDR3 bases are TGCGCCAGCAGCTTCCGCGGGAGTGAATCGCCCTACAATGAGCAGTTCTTC. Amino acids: CASSFRGSESPYNEQFF.

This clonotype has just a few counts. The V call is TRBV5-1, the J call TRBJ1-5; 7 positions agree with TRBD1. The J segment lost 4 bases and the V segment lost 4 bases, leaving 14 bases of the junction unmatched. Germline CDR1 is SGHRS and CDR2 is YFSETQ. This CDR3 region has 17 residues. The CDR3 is CASSLEPQGIGNQPQHF. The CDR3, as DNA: TGCGCCAGCAGCCTCGAGCCACAGGGGATCGGGAATCAGCCCCAGCATTTT.

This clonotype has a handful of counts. The CDR3 region has the DNA TGTGCCAGCAGTTTTCCTGCGGGGGGAAGCGGGGAGCTGTTTTTT. Translated: CASSFPAGGSGELFF. This chain uses TRBV28 with TRBJ2-2; 8 bases are a match to TRBD2. The CDR3 covers 15 residues. CDR1 is MDHEN and CDR2 is SYDVKM in the germline V gene. V shed 3 bases and J 7 bases; nucleotides not matched to a gene: 7.

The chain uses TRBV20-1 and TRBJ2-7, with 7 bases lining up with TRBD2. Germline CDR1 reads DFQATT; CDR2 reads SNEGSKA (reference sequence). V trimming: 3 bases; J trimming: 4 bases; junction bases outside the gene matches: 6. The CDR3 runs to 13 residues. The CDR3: CSASSGGEYEQYF. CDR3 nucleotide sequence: TGCAGTGCTAGTTCGGGGGGTGAATACGAGCAGTACTTC.

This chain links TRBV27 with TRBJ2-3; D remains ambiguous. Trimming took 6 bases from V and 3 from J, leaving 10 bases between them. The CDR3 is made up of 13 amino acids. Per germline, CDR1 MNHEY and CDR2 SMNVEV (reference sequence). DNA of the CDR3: TGTGCCAGCAGCCTTCCCTTTACAGATACGCAGTATTTT. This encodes CASSLPFTDTQYF.

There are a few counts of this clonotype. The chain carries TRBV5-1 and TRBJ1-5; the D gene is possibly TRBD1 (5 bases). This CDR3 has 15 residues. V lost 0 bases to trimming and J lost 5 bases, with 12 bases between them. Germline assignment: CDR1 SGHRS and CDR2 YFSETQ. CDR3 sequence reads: CASSLGLGVDQPQHF. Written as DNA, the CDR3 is TGCGCCAGCAGCTTGGGTCTAGGGGTAGATCAGCCCCAGCATTTT.

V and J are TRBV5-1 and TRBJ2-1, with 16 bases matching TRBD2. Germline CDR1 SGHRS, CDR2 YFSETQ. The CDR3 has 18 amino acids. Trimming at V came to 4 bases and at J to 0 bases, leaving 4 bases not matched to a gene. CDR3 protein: CASSQGLAGGGSYNEQFF. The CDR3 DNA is TGCGCCAGCAGCCAGGGACTAGCGGGAGGGGGCTCCTACAATGAGCAGTTCTTC.

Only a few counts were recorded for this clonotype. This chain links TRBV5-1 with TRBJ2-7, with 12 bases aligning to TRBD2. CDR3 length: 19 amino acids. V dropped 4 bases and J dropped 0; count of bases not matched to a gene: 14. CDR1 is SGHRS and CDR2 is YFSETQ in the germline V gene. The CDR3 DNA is TGCGCCAGCAGCAATACCCCGACTAGCGGGAGAATTAGCTCCTACGAGCAGTACTTC. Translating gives CASSNTPTSGRISSYEQYF. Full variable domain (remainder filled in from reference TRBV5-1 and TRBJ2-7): KAGVTQTPRYLIKTRGQQVTLSCSPISGHRSVSWYQQTPGQGLQFLFEYFSETQRNKGNFPGRFSGRQFSNSRSEMNVSTLELGDSALYLCASSNTPTSGRISSYEQYFGPGTRLTVT.

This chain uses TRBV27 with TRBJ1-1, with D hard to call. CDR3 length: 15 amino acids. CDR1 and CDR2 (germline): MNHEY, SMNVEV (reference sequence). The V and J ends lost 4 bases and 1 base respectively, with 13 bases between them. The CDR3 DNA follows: TGTGCCAGCAGTTCCCTGAGGGATGAGAACACTGAAGCTTTCTTT. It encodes CASSSLRDENTEAFF.